This T cell receptor (beta chain) appears in the sequencing data of a study of blood T cell repertoires in COVID-19. Study-wide context: COVID-19 samples, acute and convalescent, were from the United States, Italy and Spain. The cDNA or gDNA used as material had been derived from T cells, B-cell-depleted T cells, or PBMCs.

The CDR3 contains 17 residues. Per germline, CDR1 MNHEY and CDR2 SMNVEV (reference sequence). Trimming removed 0 bases at V and 1 base at J, with 13 bases between. In the source study's methods: Researchers report that nucleated cell counts were estimated from reference gene primer amplification. Assay used: immunoSEQ multiplex PCR; TCRdb lists only in-frame clones, some missing. Clone size and the V and J calls come from that table; the DNA yielded D and trimming. The table includes approximately 88,000 clones, roughly 82% detected once. The TCR originated in a woman of 80 years or more with active or convalescent COVID-19. Sample: peripheral blood. The chain links TRBV27 to TRBJ1-5, with D possibly matching TRBD1 (6 bases). The CDR3 reads CASSLSQGRGSNQPQHF. For the CDR3, the DNA is TGTGCCAGCAGTTTATCACAGGGACGAGGGAGCAATCAGCCCCAGCATTTT.